The 9 T cell receptor beta chains below were found in one sample sequenced in a study of T cells after yellow fever vaccination. TCRdb reprocessed the 5' RACE reads via MiXCR and lists one record per CDR3 protein. The repertoire holds 95,000 to 150,000 distinct CDR3 sequences, with nearly 7.5% as singletons. The sequencing used CD4+ T cells sorted from PBMCs, collected more than 8 days after the first yellow fever vaccination. The receptor set was obtained from a man younger than 30 who received the YFV17D yellow fever vaccine.

This clonotype came up many times. The rearrangement joins TRBV5-1 to TRBJ2-3, with D possibly being TRBD2 (5 bases). V lost 0 bases to trimming and J lost 11 bases, with 13 bases between them. The CDR3 consists of 13 residues. Germline V gives CDR1 SGHRS, CDR2 YFSETQ. DNA for the CDR3: TGCGCCAGCAGCTTGGACCGAGCTGAGGGGCAGTATTTT. The encoded protein is CASSLDRAEGQYF. The full variable domain, with the rest looked up from reference TRBV5-1 and TRBJ2-3, is KAGVTQTPRYLIKTRGQQVTLSCSPISGHRSVSWYQQTPGQGLQFLFEYFSETQRNKGNFPGRFSGRQFSNSRSEMNVSTLELGDSALYLCASSLDRAEGQYFGPGTRLTVL.

Ten or more counts support this clonotype. The chain employs TRBV5-1 and TRBJ2-2; D remains unclear. V dropped 0 bases and J dropped 5 bases, with 11 bases sitting between them. The CDR3 runs 15 residues. Germline V gene data show CDR1 as SGHRS and CDR2 as YFSETQ. CDR3 region: CASSLDLSGTGELFF. DNA of the CDR3: TGCGCCAGCAGCTTGGACCTTTCGGGTACCGGGGAGCTGTTTTTT.

This clonotype came up many times. This chain links TRBV18 with TRBJ2-7; maybe TRBD2 (6 bases). V shed 2 bases and J shed 2 bases, with 7 bases lying between them. This CDR3 is built from 13 residues. Germline values: CDR1 KGHSH, CDR2 LQKENI. The CDR3 is CASSPAGPYEQYF. For the CDR3, the DNA is TGTGCCAGCTCACCAGCGGGGCCCTACGAGCAGTACTTC.

This clonotype was seen repeatedly, ten times or more. The chain combines TRBV12-3 or TRBV12-4 with TRBJ1-1; 8 nucleotides agree with TRBD1. The CDR3 totals 17 residues. Germline trimming cut 5 bases from V and 0 bases from J; bases unmatched to any gene: 11. CDR3 DNA sequence: TGTGCCAGCAGTACTCCGGGACAGGCCACCTTGAACACTGAAGCTTTCTTT. This codes for CASSTPGQATLNTEAFF.

The sample holds many counts of this clonotype. The chain carries TRBV7-3 and TRBJ2-2; possibly TRBD2 for D (6 bases). The CDR3 spans 14 residues. Deletions cut 5 bases from V and 6 bases from J, with 13 bases between. Germline CDR1 SGHTA, CDR2 FQGTGA. The CDR3 DNA reads as TGTGCCAGCAGCGGGGACCCGGGAGCCGGGGAGCTGTTTTTT. It encodes CASSGDPGAGELFF.

About this clonotype: This may be a read error, as it is one base from a much larger clone. In DNA form, the CDR3 reads TGTGCCAGCAGTTTATCGATGAGGGAGGACACCCAGTACTTC. Its protein product is CASSLSMREDTQYF. The chain recombines TRBV27 with TRBJ2-5; D perhaps matches TRBD2 (6 bases). V was trimmed by 0 bases and J by 8 bases, leaving 13 bases between them. Germline values: CDR1 MNHEY, CDR2 SMNVEV (reference sequence). The CDR3 totals 14 residues.

There are many counts of this clonotype. The chain has TRBV20-1 and TRBJ1-4, with D uncertain. Germline CDR1 DFQATT, CDR2 SNEGSKA (reference sequence). V was clipped by 1 base and J by 8 bases, with 14 bases between them. This CDR3 is built from 14 residues. The CDR3 DNA reads TGCAGTGCTAGAGGCGGTCAGTTTATAGAAAAACTGTTTTTT. It is translated as CSARGGQFIEKLFF.

This clonotype appeared many times. This sequence joins TRBV2 and TRBJ1-5; D is uncertain. The germline CDR1 and CDR2 sequences are SNHLY and FYNNEI. The CDR3 runs to 14 residues. The V end was cut by 6 bases, the J end by 4 bases, with 13 bases between. The CDR3 is CASSGPERNQPQHF. The DNA of the CDR3 is TGTGCCAGCAGCGGACCAGAGAGGAATCAGCCCCAGCATTTT.

There are many counts of this clonotype. One end of the junction does not line up with germline, which may come from a read error. CDR3: CGSGAQGQGADEQFF. In DNA form, the CDR3 reads TGTGGCAGCGGGGCTCAGGGACAGGGGGCCGATGAGCAGTTCTTC. The chain has TRBV2 and TRBJ2-1, with TRBD1 matching over 12 bases. Looked up from germline, CDR1 is SNHLY and CDR2 is FYNNEI. The CDR3 consists of 15 residues.